The 26 T cell receptor beta chains below were found in one sample sequenced in a study of cytomegalovirus exposure and HLA in healthy donors. It was with 60 Vbeta and 13 Jbeta primers that the PCR ran. The assay was immunoSEQ multiplex PCR, and TCRdb's table has in-frame clones only and misses some. The sample includes 100,000 to 150,000 clones. Input material: PBMCs. These receptor sequences come from a man between 35 and 55 years old in good health and CMV-seronegative.

The chain uses TRBV6-5 and TRBJ2-7, with TRBD2 identical over 7 bases. CDR3 size: 13 residues. Germline-derived CDR1 and CDR2 are MNHEY and SVGAGI. V lost 4 bases to trimming and J lost 3 bases; unmatched junction nucleotides: 3. The CDR3 DNA reads as TGTGCCAGCAGTTTTACTAGCGACTACGAGCAGTACTTC. Translated, it gives CASSFTSDYEQYF.

CDR3 nucleotides: TGCGCCAGCAGCCATGCAATTCTTTTGTTCTCGGCCGGGGAGCTGTTTTTT. This gives the protein CASSHAILLFSAGELFF. The chain is built from TRBV4-1 and TRBJ2-2; no clear D gene. V lost 3 bases and J lost 6, with 20 bases in between. The V gene's germline CDR1 is MGHRA and CDR2 YSYEKL. CDR3 length: 17 amino acids.

This rearrangement joins TRBV5-1 to TRBJ2-1; TRBD2 aligns across 9 bases. The germline gives CDR1 SGHRS, CDR2 YFSETQ. V gave up 3 bases and J gave up 0 bases; unmatched junction bases: 7. CDR3 length: 17 amino acids. The chain's CDR3 is CASSYTPLAGSYNEQFF. For the CDR3, the DNA is TGCGCCAGCAGCTATACTCCACTAGCGGGCTCCTACAATGAGCAGTTCTTC.

The chain is built from TRBV6-5 and TRBJ1-1; D remains ambiguous. From germline, CDR1 is MNHEY and CDR2 SVGAGI. The CDR3 runs 15 residues. V lost 6 bases to trimming and J lost 1 base, with 15 bases between them. In DNA form, the CDR3 reads TGTGCCAGCAGCCGCGCGGGCAGTTCGAACACTGAAGCTTTCTTT. Translated, it gives CASSRAGSSNTEAFF.

This rearrangement joins TRBV4-1 to TRBJ2-7; 13 nucleotides align to TRBD2. This CDR3 comprises 14 residues. Germline values: CDR1 MGHRA, CDR2 YSYEKL. Written as DNA, the CDR3 is TGCGCCAGCAGCCAGCTACTAGCGGGAGGGCATCGGTTCGTC. This encodes CASSQLLAGGHRFV.

This chain connects TRBV4-1 to TRBJ2-5, with TRBD1 identical over 9 bases. CDR3 size: 19 residues. Germline assignment: CDR1 MGHRA and CDR2 YSYEKL. With 0 bases clipped from V and 2 bases from J, the junction kept 13 bases outside the gene matches. The CDR3 nucleotides are TGCGCCAGCAGCCAAGATAGGGGACAGGGACGCAGGGGGCAAGAGACCCAGTACTTC. It encodes CASSQDRGQGRRGQETQYF.

The chain carries TRBV11-2 and TRBJ1-1; D ambiguous. This CDR3 region has 12 residues. CDR1 and CDR2 (germline): SGHAT, FQNNGV. V lost 3 bases to trimming and J lost 7 bases, with 9 bases between them. CDR3 bases: TGTGCCAGCAGCTTTTCGGCAGGTGAAGCTTTCTTT. Translation: CASSFSAGEAFF. The whole variable domain, filled in from reference TRBV11-2 and TRBJ1-1, reads EAGVAQSPRYKIIEKRQSVAFWCNPISGHATLYWYQQILGQGPKLLIQFQNNGVVDDSQLPKDRFSAERLKGVDSTLKIQPAKLEDSAVYLCASSFSAGEAFFGQGTRLTVV.

V usage is TRBV7-9 and J usage is TRBJ1-1; no clear D gene. Germline V gene sequence: CDR1 SEHNR, CDR2 FQNEAQ (reference sequence). With 5 bases removed from V and 0 bases from J, the gap between germline ends came to 7 bases. The CDR3 contains 13 residues. DNA for the CDR3: TGTGCCAGCAGCGTCCACATGAACACTGAAGCTTTCTTT. Translated: CASSVHMNTEAFF.

The chain carries TRBV9 and TRBJ2-2, with 13 bases identical to TRBD2. The CDR3 spans 16 residues. With 0 bases clipped from V and 6 bases from J, the junction kept 2 bases outside the gene matches. Germline V gives CDR1 SGDLS, CDR2 YYNGEE. The CDR3 DNA sequence: TGTGCCAGCAGCGTAGCGACTAGCGGGAGGTCCGGGGAGCTGTTTTTT. Its protein product is CASSVATSGRSGELFF.

This rearrangement joins TRBV10-2 to TRBJ1-1; TRBD1 matches 7 bases. Germline values: CDR1 WSHSY, CDR2 SAAADI. The CDR3 consists of 16 residues. V shed 3 bases, J shed 0 bases, and the junction held 7 bases outside the gene matches. In nucleotides, the CDR3 is TGCGCCAGCAGTGATGGGGGACAGTTCATGAACACTGAAGCTTTCTTT. Its protein product is CASSDGGQFMNTEAFF.

V is TRBV7-9 and J is TRBJ2-7, with 9 bases matching TRBD1. The CDR3 runs to 16 residues. Germline CDR1 is SEHNR and CDR2 is FQNEAQ (reference sequence). V gave up 5 bases and J gave up 3 bases; unmatched junction bases: 11. CDR3 DNA sequence: TGTGCCAGCAGCGCGCCGGACAGGGGAACGAACTACGAGCAGTACTTC. Translated: CASSAPDRGTNYEQYF.

This chain links TRBV6-6 with TRBJ2-3; D is unresolved. Between the trimmed V and J ends, which lost 6 bases and 3 bases, there was a span of 10 bases. In germline, CDR1 is MNHNY, CDR2 SVGAGI (reference sequence). This CDR3 is built from 13 residues. The CDR3 reads CASSSDRTDTQYF. CDR3 nucleotides: TGTGCCAGCAGCTCCGATAGAACAGATACGCAGTATTTT.

This chain links TRBV4-2 with TRBJ1-1; D may be TRBD1 (6 bases). The CDR3 has 15 residues. Deletions cut 2 bases from V and 0 bases from J, with 10 bases between. CDR1 is LGHNA and CDR2 is YNFKEQ in the germline V gene. The CDR3 sequence: CASSQPGTLNTEAFF. The CDR3 nucleotides read TGTGCCAGCAGCCAACCCGGGACACTGAACACTGAAGCTTTCTTT.

V usage is TRBV7-2 and J usage is TRBJ1-1; 8 bases are shared with TRBD1. CDR1 is SGHTA, CDR2 FQGNSA, per germline. Germline trimming cut 5 bases from V and 4 bases from J; bases unmatched to any gene: 6. This CDR3 region has 14 residues. CDR3 coding DNA: TGTGCCAGCAGCACAAGACAGGGGAGCACTGAAGCTTTCTTT. Translation gives CASSTRQGSTEAFF.

The chain joins TRBV5-1 to TRBJ2-1; D possibly corresponds to TRBD2 (6 bases). The CDR3 is made up of 16 amino acids. Germline CDR1 is SGHRS and CDR2 is YFSETQ. V lost 1 base to trimming and J lost 1 base, with 12 bases between them. CDR3 sequence (DNA): TGCGCCAGCAGCTTGACTAGCCAAGGGTCCTACAATGAGCAGTTCTTC. It translates to CASSLTSQGSYNEQFF.

This rearrangement joins TRBV4-3 to TRBJ2-3, with D possibly TRBD2 on 6 matching bases. The ends were cut back, 0 bases at V and 2 bases at J, with 12 bases in the middle. The CDR3 length is 16 residues. Germline loops: CDR1 LGHNA, CDR2 YSLEER. The CDR3 nucleotides are TGCGCCAGCAGCCAAGAACACCCGGGACTCACAGATACGCAGTATTTT. The encoded protein is CASSQEHPGLTDTQYF.

The chain joins TRBV5-1 to TRBJ1-1, with TRBD1 matching over 10 bases. This CDR3 has 17 amino acids. CDR1 is SGHRS, CDR2 YFSETQ, per germline. V lost 1 base and J lost 1; bases outside the gene matches: 7. This CDR3 reads CASSLLGQGLGNTEAFF. CDR3 nucleotide sequence: TGCGCCAGCAGCTTGCTGGGACAGGGGCTGGGGAACACTGAAGCTTTCTTT. Using reference TRBV5-1 and TRBJ1-1 for the parts outside the CDR3, the full variable domain is KAGVTQTPRYLIKTRGQQVTLSCSPISGHRSVSWYQQTPGQGLQFLFEYFSETQRNKGNFPGRFSGRQFSNSRSEMNVSTLELGDSALYLCASSLLGQGLGNTEAFFGQGTRLTVV.

The rearrangement uses TRBV7-6 and TRBJ1-1, with 7 positions matching TRBD1. The CDR3 spans 13 residues. Germline loops: CDR1 SGHVS, CDR2 FNYEAQ. CDR3 residues: CAEAGTDKPEAFF. The CDR3 nucleotides are TGTGCAGAGGCCGGGACAGATAAACCTGAAGCTTTCTTT.

The gene calls are TRBV6-1 and TRBJ1-5; D is ambiguous. CDR1 is MNHNS and CDR2 is SASEGT in the germline V gene. This CDR3 region has 15 residues. V was cut by 6 bases and J by 5 bases, with 17 bases left in between. The CDR3 region has the DNA TGTGCCAGCAGAGCCGGGGTTCTCCTATATCAGCCCCAGCATTTT. Amino acid sequence: CASRAGVLLYQPQHF.

V is TRBV28 and J is TRBJ2-1; the match to TRBD2 covers 9 bases. This CDR3 has 15 amino acids. V shed 6 bases, J shed 4 bases, and the junction held 7 bases outside the gene matches. Germline CDR1 and CDR2: MDHEN and SYDVKM. Here the CDR3 DNA reads TGTGCCAGCAGCCCTACTAGCGGGTCTTACAATGAGCAGTTCTTC. Protein: CASSPTSGSYNEQFF.

The chain recombines TRBV27 with TRBJ2-4, with 7 positions matching TRBD2. The ends lost 2 bases at V and 0 bases at J; junction bases unmatched: 4. Germline V gives CDR1 MNHEY, CDR2 SMNVEV (reference sequence). The CDR3 length is 16 residues. CDR3 in DNA: TGTGCCAGCAGTTTAGGCGTAGCGGGAGCCAAAAACATTCAGTACTTC. It translates to CASSLGVAGAKNIQYF.

V usage is TRBV4-1 and J usage is TRBJ2-7, with D possibly matching TRBD2 (6 bases). Germline V gene sequence: CDR1 MGHRA, CDR2 YSYEKL. Trimming took off 1 base at V and 4 bases at J, with 14 bases between the two ends. The CDR3 consists of 15 residues. CDR3 in amino acids: CASSQGTYGGYEQYF. The CDR3 region has the DNA TGCGCCAGCAGCCAAGGGACATACGGAGGGTACGAGCAGTACTTC.

V is TRBV25-1 and J is TRBJ2-5; 11 bases fit TRBD2. This CDR3 has 13 residues. Per the germline V gene, CDR1 is MGHDK and CDR2 is SYGVNS. V shed 6 bases, J shed 7 bases, and the junction held 4 bases outside the gene matches. This CDR3 is CASRPGTSGTQYF. CDR3 DNA sequence: TGTGCCAGCAGACCCGGGACTAGCGGGACCCAGTACTTC.

The chain employs TRBV4-2 and TRBJ2-2, with D unclear. Germline CDR1 is LGHNA and CDR2 is YNFKEQ. The CDR3 sequence is 12 residues long. The ends were cut back, 5 bases at V and 8 bases at J, with 9 bases in the middle. The CDR3 sequence is CASSKQAGELFF. DNA for the CDR3: TGTGCCAGCAGCAAGCAGGCTGGGGAGCTGTTTTTT.

The chain recombines TRBV5-6 with TRBJ1-1; TRBD1 matches at 7 bases. V was clipped by 1 base and J by 3 bases; unmatched bases: 6. Germline CDR1 is SGHDT and CDR2 is YYEEEE. CDR3 length: 15 residues. The CDR3 nucleotides are TGTGCCAGCAGCTTGCCCCCGGGACAGTACACTGAAGCTTTCTTT. Protein sequence: CASSLPPGQYTEAFF.

The chain has TRBV28 and TRBJ1-1, with D possibly being TRBD1 (5 bases). The CDR3 has 14 residues. Between the trimmed V and J ends, which lost 5 bases and 3 bases, there was a span of 13 bases. Germline CDR1 MDHEN, CDR2 SYDVKM. The CDR3 spells CASSTTDRYTEAFF. In nucleotides, the CDR3 is TGTGCCAGCAGTACTACAGACAGATACACTGAAGCTTTCTTT. The full variable domain, in which reference TRBV28 and TRBJ1-1 provide the parts outside the CDR3, is DVKVTQSSRYLVKRTGEKVFLECVQDMDHENMFWYRQDPGLGLRLIYFSYDVKMKEKGDIPEGYSVSREKKERFSLILESASTNQTSMYLCASSTTDRYTEAFFGQGTRLTVV.